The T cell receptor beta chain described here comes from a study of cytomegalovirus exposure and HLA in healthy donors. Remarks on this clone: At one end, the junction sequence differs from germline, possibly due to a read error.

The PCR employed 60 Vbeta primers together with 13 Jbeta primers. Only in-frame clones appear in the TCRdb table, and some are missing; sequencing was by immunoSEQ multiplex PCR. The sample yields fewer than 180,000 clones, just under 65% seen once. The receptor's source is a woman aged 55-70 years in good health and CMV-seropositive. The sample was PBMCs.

The CDR3 loop reads CNVELQGDTEAFF. The CDR3, as DNA: TGCAACGTTGAGCTCCAGGGGGACACTGAAGCTTTCTTT. This chain joins TRBV29-1 and TRBJ1-1, with 7 bases fitting TRBD1. The CDR3 contains 13 residues. The V gene's germline CDR1 is SQVTM and CDR2 ANQGSEA.